The present T cell receptor (beta chain) was sequenced within a study of cytomegalovirus exposure and HLA in healthy donors. The PCR made use of 60 Vbeta and 13 Jbeta primers. Per the study methods: In a later analysis, of roughly 83 million unique beta chains, roughly 11 million appeared in at least two donors. Profiling relied on immunoSEQ multiplex PCR, and the TCRdb table lists in-frame clones only, not all of them. The D gene and trimming were derived from the DNA, and the V and J assignments and clone size from that table. Its table records around 210,000 clones. What was sequenced was PBMCs. This receptor was obtained from a woman aged 25 to 39 in good health and CMV-seropositive.

CDR3 in amino acids: CASSLSILAGYTSTDTQYF. DNA of the CDR3: TGTGCCAGCAGTTTATCGATACTAGCGGGTTATACTAGCACAGATACGCAGTATTTT. The chain joins TRBV27 to TRBJ2-3; 9 nucleotides agree with TRBD2. Germline CDR1 reads MNHEY; CDR2 reads SMNVEV (reference sequence). Trimming cost V 0 bases and J 0 bases; bases outside gene matches: 10. The CDR3 has 19 residues.